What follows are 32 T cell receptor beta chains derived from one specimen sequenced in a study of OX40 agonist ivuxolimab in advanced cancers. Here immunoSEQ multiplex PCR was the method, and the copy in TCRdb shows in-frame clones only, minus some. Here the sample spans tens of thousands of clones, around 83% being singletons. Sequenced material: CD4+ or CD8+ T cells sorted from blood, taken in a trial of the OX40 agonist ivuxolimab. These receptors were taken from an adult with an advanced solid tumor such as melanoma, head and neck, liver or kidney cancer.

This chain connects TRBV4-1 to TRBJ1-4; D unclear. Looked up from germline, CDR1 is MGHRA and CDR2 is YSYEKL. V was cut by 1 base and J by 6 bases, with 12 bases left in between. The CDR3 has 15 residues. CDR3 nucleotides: TGCGCCAGCAGCCAAGGCCGGATCCTGGATGAAAAACTGTTTTTT. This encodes CASSQGRILDEKLFF.

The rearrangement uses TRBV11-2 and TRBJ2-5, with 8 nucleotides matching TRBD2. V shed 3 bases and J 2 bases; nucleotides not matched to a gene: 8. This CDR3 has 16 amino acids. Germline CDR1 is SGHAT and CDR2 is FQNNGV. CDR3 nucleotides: TGTGCCAGCAGCTTTCCGGGGACGGGGGGGCAAGAGACCCAGTACTTC. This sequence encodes CASSFPGTGGQETQYF.

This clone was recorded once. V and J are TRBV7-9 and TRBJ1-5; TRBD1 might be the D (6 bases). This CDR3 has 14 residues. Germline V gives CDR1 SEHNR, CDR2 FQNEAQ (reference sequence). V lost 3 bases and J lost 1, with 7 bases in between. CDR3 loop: CASSFGQSNQPQHF. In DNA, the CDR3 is TGTGCCAGCAGCTTTGGACAGAGCAATCAGCCCCAGCATTTT. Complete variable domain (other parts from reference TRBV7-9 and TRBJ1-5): DTGVSQNPRHKITKRGQNVTFRCDPISEHNRLYWYRQTLGQGPEFLTYFQNEAQLEKSRLLSDRFSAERPKGSFSTLEIQRTEQGDSAMYLCASSFGQSNQPQHFGDGTRLSIL.

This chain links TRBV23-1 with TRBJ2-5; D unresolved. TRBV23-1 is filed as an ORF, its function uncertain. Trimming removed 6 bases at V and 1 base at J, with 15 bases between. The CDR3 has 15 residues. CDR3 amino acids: CASRGNDEAQETQYF. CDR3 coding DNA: TGCGCCAGCAGGGGGAATGATGAGGCCCAAGAGACCCAGTACTTC.

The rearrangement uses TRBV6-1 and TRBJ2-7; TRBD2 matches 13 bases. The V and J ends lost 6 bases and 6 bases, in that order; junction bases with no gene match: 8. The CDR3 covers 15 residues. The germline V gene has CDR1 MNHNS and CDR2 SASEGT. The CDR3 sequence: CASSLGLAGVFEQYF. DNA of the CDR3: TGTGCCAGCAGCCTCGGACTAGCGGGAGTTTTCGAGCAGTACTTC.

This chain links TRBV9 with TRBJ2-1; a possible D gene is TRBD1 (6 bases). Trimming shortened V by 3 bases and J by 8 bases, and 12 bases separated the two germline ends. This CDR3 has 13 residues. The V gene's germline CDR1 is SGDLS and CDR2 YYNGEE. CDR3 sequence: CASSARTADEQFF. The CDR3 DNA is TGTGCCAGCAGCGCTAGGACAGCCGATGAGCAGTTCTTC. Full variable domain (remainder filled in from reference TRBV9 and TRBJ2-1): DSGVTQTPKHLITATGQRVTLRCSPRSGDLSVYWYQQSLDQGLQFLIQYYNGEERAKGNILERFSAQQFPDLHSELNLSSLELGDSALYFCASSARTADEQFFGPGTRLTVL.

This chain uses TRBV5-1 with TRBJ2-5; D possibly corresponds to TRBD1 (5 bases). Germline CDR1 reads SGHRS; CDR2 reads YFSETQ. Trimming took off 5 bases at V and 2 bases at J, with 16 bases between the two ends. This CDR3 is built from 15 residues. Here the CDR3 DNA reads TGCGCCAGCAGGGGTACGACAGCCGTACAAGAGACCCAGTACTTC. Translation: CASRGTTAVQETQYF.

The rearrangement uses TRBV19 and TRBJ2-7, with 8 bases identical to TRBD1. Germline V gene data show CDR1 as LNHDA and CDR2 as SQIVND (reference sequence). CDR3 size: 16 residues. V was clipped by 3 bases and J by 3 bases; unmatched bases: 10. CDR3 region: CASSMAIRDRHYEQYF. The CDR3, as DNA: TGTGCCAGTAGTATGGCCATCCGGGACAGGCACTACGAGCAGTACTTC.

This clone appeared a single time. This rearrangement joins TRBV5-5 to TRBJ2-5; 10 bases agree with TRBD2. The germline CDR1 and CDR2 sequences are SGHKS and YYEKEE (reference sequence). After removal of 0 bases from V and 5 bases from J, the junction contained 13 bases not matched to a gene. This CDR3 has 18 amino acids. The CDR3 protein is CASSLAGLAGDLAETQYF. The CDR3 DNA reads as TGTGCCAGCAGCTTGGCGGGTCTAGCGGGAGATCTAGCGGAGACCCAGTACTTC.

The CDR3 coding sequence is TGCGCCAGCAGACCGGTGGGACAGGCCTCCGGGGCCAACGTCCTGACTTTC. Its protein is CASRPVGQASGANVLTF. The chain combines TRBV4-1 with TRBJ2-6, with 8 bases identical to TRBD1. CDR3 length: 17 amino acids. Germline CDR1 is MGHRA and CDR2 is YSYEKL. Trimming removed 6 bases from V and 4 bases from J; junction bases left unmatched: 11.

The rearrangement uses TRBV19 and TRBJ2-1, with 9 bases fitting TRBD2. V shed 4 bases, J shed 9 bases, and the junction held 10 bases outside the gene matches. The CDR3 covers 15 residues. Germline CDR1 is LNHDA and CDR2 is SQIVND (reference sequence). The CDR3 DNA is TGTGCCAGTAGTAGGGGGCGGGGGGGCCTAGGTGAGCAGTTCTTC. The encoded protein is CASSRGRGGLGEQFF.

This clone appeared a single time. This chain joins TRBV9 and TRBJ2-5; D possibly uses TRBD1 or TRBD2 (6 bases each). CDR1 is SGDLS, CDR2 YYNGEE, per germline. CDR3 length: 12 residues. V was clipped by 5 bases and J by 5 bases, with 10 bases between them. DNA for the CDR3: TGTGCCAGCAGTGGAGGGGGTGAGACCCAGTACTTC. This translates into CASSGGGETQYF.

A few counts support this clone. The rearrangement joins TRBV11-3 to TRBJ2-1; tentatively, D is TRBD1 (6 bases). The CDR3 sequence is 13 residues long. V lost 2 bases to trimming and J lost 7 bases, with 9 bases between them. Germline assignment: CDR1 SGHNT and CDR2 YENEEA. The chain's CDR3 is CASSLRGGNEQFF. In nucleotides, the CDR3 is TGTGCCAGCAGCTTAAGAGGGGGTAATGAGCAGTTCTTC. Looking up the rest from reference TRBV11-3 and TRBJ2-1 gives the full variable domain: EAGVVQSPRYKIIEKKQPVAFWCNPISGHNTLYWYLQNLGQGPELLIRYENEEAVDDSQLPKDRFSAERLKGVDSTLKIQPAELGDSAVYLCASSLRGGNEQFFGPGTRLTVL.

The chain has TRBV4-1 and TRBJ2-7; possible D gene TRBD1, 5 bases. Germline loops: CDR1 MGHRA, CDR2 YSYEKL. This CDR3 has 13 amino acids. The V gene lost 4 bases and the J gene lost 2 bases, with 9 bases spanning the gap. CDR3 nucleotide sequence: TGCGCCAGCAGCCGAGACAGCACCTACGAGCAGTACTTC. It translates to CASSRDSTYEQYF.

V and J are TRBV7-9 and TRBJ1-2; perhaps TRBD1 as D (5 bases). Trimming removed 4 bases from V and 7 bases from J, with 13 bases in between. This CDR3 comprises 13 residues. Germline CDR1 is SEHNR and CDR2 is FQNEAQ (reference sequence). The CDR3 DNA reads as TGTGCCAGCAGCTCGGGGCGGCCAAGTGGCTACACCTTC. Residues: CASSSGRPSGYTF.

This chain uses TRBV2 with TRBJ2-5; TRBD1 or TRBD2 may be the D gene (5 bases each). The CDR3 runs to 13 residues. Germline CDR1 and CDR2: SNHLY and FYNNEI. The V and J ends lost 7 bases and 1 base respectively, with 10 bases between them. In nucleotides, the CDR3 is TGTGCCAGCAATTCTGGGACCCAAGAGACCCAGTACTTC. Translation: CASNSGTQETQYF.

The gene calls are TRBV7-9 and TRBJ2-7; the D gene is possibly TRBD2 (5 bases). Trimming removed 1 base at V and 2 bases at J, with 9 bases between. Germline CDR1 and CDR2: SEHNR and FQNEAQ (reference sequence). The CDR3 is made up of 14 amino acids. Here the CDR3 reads CASSLGGQTYEQYF. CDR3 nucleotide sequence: TGTGCCAGCAGCTTAGGCGGGCAAACCTACGAGCAGTACTTC.

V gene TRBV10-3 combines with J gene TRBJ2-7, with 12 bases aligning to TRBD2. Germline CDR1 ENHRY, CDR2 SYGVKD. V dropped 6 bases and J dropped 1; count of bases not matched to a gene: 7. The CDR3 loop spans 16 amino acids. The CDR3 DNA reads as TGTGCCATCAGGGGCCGGACTAGCGGGGATTCCTACGAGCAGTACTTC. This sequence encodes CAIRGRTSGDSYEQYF.

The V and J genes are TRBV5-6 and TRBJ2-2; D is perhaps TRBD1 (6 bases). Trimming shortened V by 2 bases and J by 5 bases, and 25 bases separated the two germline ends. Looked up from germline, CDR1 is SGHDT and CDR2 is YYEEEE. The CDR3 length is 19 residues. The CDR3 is CASSFQQGVGFSVTGELFF. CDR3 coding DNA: TGTGCCAGCAGCTTCCAACAGGGAGTTGGCTTTTCGGTAACCGGGGAGCTGTTTTTT.

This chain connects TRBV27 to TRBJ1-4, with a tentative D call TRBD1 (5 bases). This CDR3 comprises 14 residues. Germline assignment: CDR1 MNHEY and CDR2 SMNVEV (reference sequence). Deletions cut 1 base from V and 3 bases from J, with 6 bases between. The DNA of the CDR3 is TGTGCCAGCAGTTTATGGGGGTCTAATGAAAAACTGTTTTTT. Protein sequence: CASSLWGSNEKLFF.

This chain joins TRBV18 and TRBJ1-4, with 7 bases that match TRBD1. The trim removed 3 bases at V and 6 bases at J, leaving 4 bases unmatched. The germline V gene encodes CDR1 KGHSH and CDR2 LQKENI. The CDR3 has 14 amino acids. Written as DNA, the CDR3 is TGTGCCAGCTCACCCCGGGACAGCCATGAAAAACTGTTTTTT. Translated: CASSPRDSHEKLFF. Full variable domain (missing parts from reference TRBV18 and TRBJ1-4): NAGVMQNPRHLVRRRGQEARLRCSPMKGHSHVYWYRQLPEEGLKFMVYLQKENIIDESGMPKERFSAEFPKEGPSILRIQQVVRGDSAAYFCASSPRDSHEKLFFGSGTQLSVL.

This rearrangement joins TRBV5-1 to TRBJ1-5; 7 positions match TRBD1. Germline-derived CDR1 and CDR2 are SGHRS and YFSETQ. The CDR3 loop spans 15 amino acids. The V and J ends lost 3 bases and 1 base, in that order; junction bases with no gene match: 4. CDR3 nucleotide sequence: TGCGCCAGCAGCTCAGGGGGAGGAAGCAATCAGCCCCAGCATTTT. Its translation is CASSSGGGSNQPQHF.

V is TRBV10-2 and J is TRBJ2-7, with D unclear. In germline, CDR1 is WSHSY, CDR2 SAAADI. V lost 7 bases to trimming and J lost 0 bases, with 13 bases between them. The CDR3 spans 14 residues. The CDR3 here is CASKQQLFSYEQYF. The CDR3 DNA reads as TGCGCCAGCAAGCAGCAGCTTTTCTCCTACGAGCAGTACTTC.

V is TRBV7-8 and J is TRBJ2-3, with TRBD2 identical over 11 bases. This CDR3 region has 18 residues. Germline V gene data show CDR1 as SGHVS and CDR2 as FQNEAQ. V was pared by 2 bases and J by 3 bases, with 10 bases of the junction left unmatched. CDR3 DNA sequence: TGTGCCAGCAGCTTAACGGGGTCGACTAGCGGGACGACAGATACGCAGTATTTT. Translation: CASSLTGSTSGTTDTQYF.

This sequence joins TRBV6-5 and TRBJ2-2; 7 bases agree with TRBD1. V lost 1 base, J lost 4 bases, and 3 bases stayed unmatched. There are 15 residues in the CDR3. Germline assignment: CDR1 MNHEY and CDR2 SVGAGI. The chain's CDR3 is CASSYYGTATGELFF. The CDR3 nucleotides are TGTGCCAGCAGTTACTACGGGACAGCCACCGGGGAGCTGTTTTTT.

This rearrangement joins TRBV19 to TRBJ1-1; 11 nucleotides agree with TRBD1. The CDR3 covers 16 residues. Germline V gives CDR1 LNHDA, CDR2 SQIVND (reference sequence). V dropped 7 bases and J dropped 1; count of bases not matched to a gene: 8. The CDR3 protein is CASKSRTGGQNTEAFF. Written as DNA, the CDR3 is TGTGCCAGTAAATCCAGGACAGGGGGCCAGAACACTGAAGCTTTCTTT.

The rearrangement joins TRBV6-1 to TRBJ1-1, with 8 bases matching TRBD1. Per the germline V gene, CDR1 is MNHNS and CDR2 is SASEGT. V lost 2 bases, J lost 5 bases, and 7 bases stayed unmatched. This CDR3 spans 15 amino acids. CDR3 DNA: TGTGCCAGCAGTGAATCCGGGACAGGTAGGACTGAAGCTTTCTTT. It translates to CASSESGTGRTEAFF.

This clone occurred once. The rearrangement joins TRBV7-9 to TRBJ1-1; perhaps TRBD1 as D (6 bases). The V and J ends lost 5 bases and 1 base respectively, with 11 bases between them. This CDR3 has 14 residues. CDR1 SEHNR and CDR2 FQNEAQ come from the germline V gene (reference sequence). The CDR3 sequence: CASSLQGWNTEAFF. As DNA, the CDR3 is TGTGCCAGCAGCCTACAGGGCTGGAACACTGAAGCTTTCTTT.

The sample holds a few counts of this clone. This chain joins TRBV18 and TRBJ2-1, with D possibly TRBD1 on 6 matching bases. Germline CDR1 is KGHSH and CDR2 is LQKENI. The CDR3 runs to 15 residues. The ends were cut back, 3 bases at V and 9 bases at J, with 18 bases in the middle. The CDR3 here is CASSPGAGTVGEQFF. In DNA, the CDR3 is TGTGCCAGCTCACCGGGGGCAGGTACTGTGGGTGAGCAGTTCTTC.

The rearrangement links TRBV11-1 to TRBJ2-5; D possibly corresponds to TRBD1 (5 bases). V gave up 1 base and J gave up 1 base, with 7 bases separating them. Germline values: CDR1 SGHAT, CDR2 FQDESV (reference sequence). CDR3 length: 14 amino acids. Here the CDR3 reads CASSLEGFQETQYF. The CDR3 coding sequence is TGTGCCAGCAGCTTAGAGGGGTTCCAAGAGACCCAGTACTTC.

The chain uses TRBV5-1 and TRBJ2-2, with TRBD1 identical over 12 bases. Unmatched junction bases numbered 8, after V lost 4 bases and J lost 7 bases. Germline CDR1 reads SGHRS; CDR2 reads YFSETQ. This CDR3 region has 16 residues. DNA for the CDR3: TGCGCCAGCAGCCCGGGGACAGGGGGCGTTGGCGGGGAGCTGTTTTTT. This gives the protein CASSPGTGGVGGELFF.

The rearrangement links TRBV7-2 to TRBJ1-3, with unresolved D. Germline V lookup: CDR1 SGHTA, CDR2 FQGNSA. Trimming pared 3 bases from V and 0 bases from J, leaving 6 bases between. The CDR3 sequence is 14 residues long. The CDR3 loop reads CASSFTNSGNTIYF. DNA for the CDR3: TGTGCCAGCAGCTTCACGAACTCTGGAAACACCATATATTTT.